This T cell receptor (beta chain) was documented in a study of tumor and adjacent non-tumor tissue in lung cancer. Study background: Patients comprised eleven to twelve adenocarcinoma, a couple of squamous cell carcinoma and 1 small cell lung cancer. Study-wide findings and caveats: In normal lung, the top 100 clones were significantly more dominant than in tumor.

The template was RNA from unsorted bulk tissue. The normal lung tissue was taken more than 3 cm from the tumor edge. Germline V gives CDR1 DFQATT, CDR2 SNEGSKA (reference sequence). The CDR3 loop spans 13 amino acids. V lost 3 bases and J lost 0, with 8 bases in between. A few counts support this clonotype. Its cognate antigen is unknown. TCRbeta libraries were built with three rounds of nested PCR, modified from ARM-PCR. TCRdb reanalysed the multiplex PCR reads using MiXCR and keeps one entry per CDR3 protein. The repertoire holds around 39,000 distinct CDR3 sequences, with approximately 61% as singletons.

The sequenced sample consisted of distant non-tumor lung tissue. This chain joins TRBV20-1 and TRBJ1-2; TRBD1 might be the D (5 bases). The sequence was collected from a man over 45 with non-small cell lung cancer. CDR3 nucleotides: TGCAGTGCTAGGGGGGGGACTAACTATGGCTACACCTTC. As protein: CSARGGTNYGYTF.